Listed below are T cell receptor beta chains from one sample, sequenced in a study of human T cells and chemical hapten exposure. One entry per CDR3 protein results from TCRdb running MiXCR on the RACE reads. The sample yields about 120,000 distinct CDR3 sequences, roughly 12% seen once. The sequencing here drew on whole blood, taken in connection with sensitization to the hapten diphenylcyclopropenone (DPC). The receptors here all came from a young woman with alopecia areata. Some clones in this sample may be carry-over from other donors' samples. Both conserved end residues are part of each CDR3. Each record gives: J gene, D gene, clone size, V gene, CDR3 protein, CDR3 DNA. D genes are given only for firm matches. Clone size appears in some rows only: once, few, many, or a class for an expanded clone.

J: TRBJ2-1
D: NA
size: NA
V: TRBV5-4
CDR3: CASSPRNPNKNEQFF
DNA: TGTGCCAGCAGCCCGCGGAATCCTAACAAAAATGAGCAGTTCTTC

J: TRBJ2-3
D: NA
size: many
V: TRBV6-6
CDR3: CASRDRGTDTQYF
DNA: TGTGCCAGCAGGGACCGCGGAACAGATACGCAGTATTTT

J: TRBJ1-6
D: NA
size: NA
V: TRBV9
CDR3: CASSEGSSYNSPLHF
DNA: TGTGCCAGCAGCGAGGGGAGCTCCTATAATTCACCCCTCCACTTT

J: TRBJ2-7
D: NA
size: few
V: TRBV11-2
CDR3: CASSLEGAASSYEQYF
DNA: TGTGCCAGCAGCTTAGAAGGGGCAGCGAGCTCCTACGAGCAGTACTTC

J: TRBJ2-1
D: NA
size: NA
V: TRBV20-1
CDR3: CSARPLSYNEQFF
DNA: TGCAGTGCCAGGCCACTTTCCTACAATGAGCAGTTCTTC

J: TRBJ2-1
D: NA
size: few
V: TRBV12-3/TRBV12-4
CDR3: CASRDFSYNEQFF
DNA: TGTGCCAGCAGGGACTTCTCCTACAATGAGCAGTTCTTC

J: TRBJ1-6
D: NA
size: few
V: TRBV7-8
CDR3: CASSFTGTPLHF
DNA: TGTGCCAGCAGCTTCACAGGAACCCCCCTCCACTTT

J: TRBJ2-5
D: NA
size: few
V: TRBV7-7
CDR3: CASSLGAEETQYF
DNA: TGTGCCAGCAGCTTAGGAGCGGAGGAGACCCAGTACTTC

J: TRBJ1-2
D: NA
size: many
V: TRBV11-2
CDR3: CASSLEPTGFSGYTF
DNA: TGTGCCAGCAGCTTAGAGCCAACAGGGTTCTCTGGCTACACCTTC

J: TRBJ2-2
D: NA
size: NA
V: TRBV6-2/TRBV6-3
CDR3: CASSHGDYLNTGELFF
DNA: TGTGCCAGCAGCCACGGTGACTACCTGAACACCGGGGAGCTGTTTTTT

J: TRBJ1-4
D: TRBD1
size: few
V: TRBV6-6
CDR3: CASSYGGTGAGEKLFF
DNA: TGTGCCAGCAGTTACGGGGGGACAGGGGCTGGTGAAAAACTGTTTTTT

J: TRBJ2-3
D: NA
size: NA
V: TRBV6-6
CDR3: CASVWGGGVTDTQYF
DNA: TGTGCCAGCGTTTGGGGTGGCGGAGTCACAGATACGCAGTATTTT

J: TRBJ1-4
D: NA
size: few
V: TRBV14
CDR3: CASSVGGLINEKLFF
DNA: TGTGCCAGCAGTGTGGGGGGACTGATTAATGAAAAACTGTTTTTT

J: TRBJ1-2
D: NA
size: NA
V: TRBV27
CDR3: CASSWGGTANYGYTF
DNA: TGTGCCAGCAGTTGGGGGGGGACGGCAAACTATGGCTACACCTTC

J: TRBJ1-2
D: NA
size: few
V: TRBV29-1
CDR3: CSDQGRLPNYGYTF
DNA: TGCAGTGATCAGGGTCGTCTCCCTAACTATGGCTACACCTTC

J: TRBJ2-5
D: NA
size: many
V: TRBV7-2
CDR3: CASSSLGGQETQYF
DNA: TGTGCCAGCAGCTCCCTGGGGGGCCAAGAGACCCAGTACTTC

J: TRBJ1-5
D: NA
size: many
V: TRBV5-1
CDR3: CASSWGMDGPQHF
DNA: TGCGCCAGCAGCTGGGGAATGGACGGGCCCCAGCATTTT

J: TRBJ2-3
D: NA
size: many
V: TRBV3-1
CDR3: CASSQGGTSTDTQYF
DNA: TGTGCCAGCAGCCAAGGAGGTACCAGCACAGATACGCAGTATTTT

J: TRBJ1-2
D: NA
size: few
V: TRBV6-5
CDR3: CASRPPGANYGYTF
DNA: TGTGCCAGCAGACCGCCCGGGGCTAACTATGGCTACACCTTC

J: TRBJ1-4
D: NA
size: NA
V: TRBV2
CDR3: CASTQQGLNEKLFF
DNA: TGTGCCAGCACCCAACAGGGCCTTAATGAAAAACTGTTTTTT

J: TRBJ2-1
D: NA
size: few
V: TRBV9
CDR3: CASSVGVDPLGEQFF
DNA: TGTGCCAGCAGCGTAGGGGTGGACCCGCTCGGGGAGCAGTTCTTC

J: TRBJ1-1
D: TRBD1
size: many
V: TRBV27
CDR3: CASSLSPGGGRTEAFF
DNA: TGTGCCAGCAGTTTATCGCCAGGGGGCGGACGGACTGAAGCTTTCTTT

J: TRBJ1-2
D: NA
size: many
V: TRBV20-1
CDR3: CSASPRGVGYGYTF
DNA: TGCAGTGCTAGCCCCCGAGGGGTTGGCTATGGCTACACCTTC

J: TRBJ2-7
D: TRBD1
size: many
V: TRBV7-8
CDR3: CASRERSGTGTYEQYF
DNA: TGTGCCAGCAGAGAAAGGTCCGGGACAGGGACCTACGAGCAGTACTTC

J: TRBJ2-2
D: NA
size: few
V: TRBV7-3
CDR3: CASGVQGGTGELFF
DNA: TGTGCCAGCGGGGTCCAGGGAGGCACCGGGGAGCTGTTTTTT

J: TRBJ2-3
D: NA
size: NA
V: TRBV6-1
CDR3: CASSEEALLWGTDTQYF
DNA: TGTGCCAGCAGTGAAGAAGCCCTGCTTTGGGGCACAGATACGCAGTATTTT

J: TRBJ2-4
D: NA
size: few
V: TRBV14
CDR3: CASSQGLAKNIQYF
DNA: TGTGCCAGCAGCCAAGGACTAGCCAAAAACATTCAGTACTTC

J: TRBJ1-2
D: NA
size: NA
V: TRBV12-3/TRBV12-4
CDR3: CASSLGGRRGYTF
DNA: TGTGCCAGCAGTTTAGGGGGGCGGCGTGGCTACACCTTC

J: TRBJ2-7
D: NA
size: many
V: TRBV7-2
CDR3: CASSLGARPSYEQYF
DNA: TGTGCCAGCAGCTTAGGGGCCAGGCCATCCTACGAGCAGTACTTC

J: TRBJ2-4
D: NA
size: few
V: TRBV6-1
CDR3: CASSESLAKNIQYF
DNA: TGTGCCAGCAGTGAGTCTTTAGCCAAAAACATTCAGTACTTC

J: TRBJ1-5
D: TRBD1
size: NA
V: TRBV6-6
CDR3: CASSYGTGGRSNQPQHF
DNA: TGTGCCAGCAGTTACGGTACAGGGGGCCGTAGCAATCAGCCCCAGCATTTT

J: TRBJ1-4
D: NA
size: many
V: TRBV29-1
CDR3: CSVGGLLATNEKLFF
DNA: TGCAGCGTTGGCGGGCTACTTGCAACTAATGAAAAACTGTTTTTT

J: TRBJ2-7
D: TRBD2
size: many
V: TRBV4-3
CDR3: CASSQEAGAYEQYF
DNA: TGCGCCAGCAGCCAAGAGGCGGGGGCCTACGAGCAGTACTTC

J: TRBJ2-4
D: NA
size: few
V: TRBV25-1
CDR3: CASSESEFKNIQYF
DNA: TGTGCCAGCAGTGAATCCGAATTCAAAAACATTCAGTACTTC

J: TRBJ1-1
D: NA
size: many
V: TRBV7-9
CDR3: CASSYGAGMNTEAFF
DNA: TGTGCCAGCAGCTATGGGGCAGGAATGAACACTGAAGCTTTCTTT

J: TRBJ1-2
D: NA
size: many
V: TRBV7-9
CDR3: CASSFPTTGVYGYTF
DNA: TGTGCCAGCAGCTTCCCAACAACAGGCGTCTATGGCTACACCTTC

J: TRBJ2-5
D: NA
size: few
V: TRBV12-3/TRBV12-4
CDR3: CASSFVKGSGETQYF
DNA: TGTGCCAGCAGTTTTGTCAAGGGGTCGGGGGAGACCCAGTACTTC

J: TRBJ2-7
D: TRBD2
size: many
V: TRBV3-1
CDR3: CASSQDLAGGPKDEQYF
DNA: TGTGCCAGCAGCCAAGACCTAGCGGGGGGGCCTAAAGACGAGCAGTACTTC

J: TRBJ2-5
D: TRBD2
size: NA
V: TRBV7-6
CDR3: CASSTWTSGQETQYF
DNA: TGTGCCAGCAGTACATGGACTAGCGGGCAAGAGACCCAGTACTTC

J: TRBJ2-3
D: TRBD2
size: NA
V: TRBV20-1
CDR3: CSARKRGLRTDTQYF
DNA: TGCAGTGCTAGGAAGCGGGGGCTTCGCACAGATACGCAGTATTTT

J: TRBJ1-6
D: TRBD1
size: NA
V: TRBV7-2
CDR3: CASRRDRGRRDSPLHF
DNA: TGTGCCAGCAGAAGGGACAGGGGGCGCCGAGATTCACCCCTCCACTTT